The sequence of this T cell receptor (beta chain) was determined in a study of glioma-infiltrating T cells. Across the whole study: Samples included WHO grade II oligodendrogliomas or astrocytomas and initial-diagnosis grade IV glioblastomas.

Amplification of TCR alpha and beta CDR3 regions from RNA used iRepertoire nested multiplex PCR. In TCRdb, the multiplex PCR reads were re-called with MiXCR into one record per CDR3 protein. The data contain 300,000 to 400,000 distinct CDR3 sequences, roughly two fifths of them singletons. CDR1 is MDHEN and CDR2 is SYDVKM in the germline V gene. The length of the CDR3 is 15 residues. Comment on this clonotype: Being one base from a much bigger clone, this may be a read error.

The chain recombines TRBV28 with TRBJ1-5, with TRBD1 matching over 10 bases. The source material was glioma tissue, nonneoplastic brain tissue, or PBMCs (not recorded which). The clonotype was recovered from a human donor with low-grade glioma or glioblastoma, undergoing nonglioma brain surgery, or in good health (not recorded which). The CDR3 is CASSWTGGGNQHQHF. In nucleotides, the CDR3 is TGTGCCAGCAGTTGGACAGGGGGTGGGAATCAGCACCAGCATTTT.